Below are 8 T cell receptor beta chains sequenced from a single sample in a study of CD8 T cells in Susac syndrome. Random hexamers were used to reverse transcribe an amount of roughly 0.5 to 1 ug RNA. TCRdb passed the immunoSEQ multiplex PCR reads through MiXCR, listing each CDR3 protein once. The sample has fewer than 90,000 distinct CDR3 sequences, 94% seen once. Sequenced sample: CD8+ T cells from PBMCs. The source of these receptors is a human donor with Susac syndrome.

The V gene is TRBV12-3 or TRBV12-4, the J gene TRBJ2-3, with 8 bases fitting TRBD1. J gave up 3 bases and V 9 bases, and 14 bases lay outside the gene matches. The CDR3 loop spans 16 amino acids. CDR3 region: CARIRATDRVTDTQYF. CDR3 coding DNA: TGTGCCAGAATCCGTGCGACGGACAGGGTAACAGATACGCAGTATTTT.

The chain couples TRBV28 to TRBJ2-2; the match to TRBD2 covers 7 bases. The CDR3 is 15 amino acids. Germline V gene data show CDR1 as MDHEN and CDR2 as SYDVKM. V was pared by 2 bases and J by 4 bases, with 4 bases of the junction left unmatched. CDR3 sequence (DNA): TGTGCCAGCAGTTTAACGGGAGGACTCACCGGGGAGCTGTTTTTT. The encoded protein is CASSLTGGLTGELFF.

In this sample, this clonotype turned up once. The chain recombines TRBV30 with TRBJ2-7, with 7 bases matching TRBD1. CDR1 and CDR2 from the germline V gene are GTSNPN and SVGIG (reference sequence). The CDR3 covers 13 residues. V was clipped by 0 bases and J by 2 bases; unmatched bases: 1. CDR3: CAWSVDRAYEQYF. In DNA, the CDR3 is TGTGCCTGGAGTGTAGACAGGGCCTACGAGCAGTACTTC.

The rearrangement links TRBV7-2 to TRBJ2-1; D call uncertain. Germline V CDR1 and CDR2: SGHTA, FQGNSA. Trimming pared 1 base from V and 4 bases from J, leaving 5 bases between. This CDR3 is built from 13 residues. The chain's CDR3 is CASSLGRYNEQFF. The CDR3 DNA is TGTGCCAGCAGCTTAGGCCGGTACAATGAGCAGTTCTTC.

Comment on this clonotype: The junction does not match germline at one end; this may be a read error. The V call is TRBV29-1, the J call TRBJ2-2, with unresolved D. The CDR3 spans 14 residues. Germline lookup yields CDR1 SQVTM and CDR2 ANQGSEA. DNA of the CDR3: TGCAGCGTGCCTGGTGGGCCGCTGACCGAGGAGCTGTTTTTT. It codes for CSVPGGPLTEELFF.

This clonotype was seen a few times. The chain carries TRBV6-5 and TRBJ1-4, with 7 bases aligning to TRBD1. Germline trimming cut 2 bases from V and 2 bases from J; bases unmatched to any gene: 2. This CDR3 has 15 amino acids. Germline CDR1 is MNHEY and CDR2 is SVGAGI. The CDR3 DNA sequence: TGTGCCAGCAGTTACGAGGGGGCGACTAATGAAAAACTGTTTTTT. Amino acid sequence: CASSYEGATNEKLFF.

The genes are TRBV28 and TRBJ1-2; no clear D gene. Germline-derived CDR1 and CDR2 are MDHEN and SYDVKM. The CDR3 is 15 amino acids. Trimming took 4 bases from V and 5 from J, leaving 17 bases between them. This CDR3 is CASSSPGPAGYGYTF. CDR3 DNA: TGTGCCAGCAGTTCGCCCGGCCCGGCGGGGTATGGCTACACCTTC.

The chain joins TRBV4-3 to TRBJ2-3; 7 nucleotides agree with TRBD2. CDR3 length equals 16 residues. The germline V gene encodes CDR1 LGHNA and CDR2 YSLEER. Trimming at V came to 1 base and at J to 6 bases, leaving 10 bases not matched to a gene. CDR3 DNA: TGCGCCAGCAGCCAAGTCCGGACTAGTCTAGTCGATACGCAGTATTTT. This encodes CASSQVRTSLVDTQYF.